A single sample gave rise to the 17 T cell receptor beta chains below, sequenced in a study of early T cells in non-severe SARS-CoV-2 infection. MiXCR, applied by TCRdb to the 5' RACE reads, yields one record per CDR3 protein. This sample has about 42,000 distinct CDR3 sequences; 7% to 7.5% occur once, and the top ten carry roughly 5%. The material sequenced was whole blood. These receptors were obtained from an adult who was a healthcare worker with PCR-confirmed SARS-CoV-2 infection or an uninfected control (not recorded which).

This clonotype was seen ten or more times. The chain recombines TRBV15 with TRBJ2-7; TRBD1 agrees at 8 bases. Germline V gene sequence: CDR1 LNHNV, CDR2 YYDKDF (reference sequence). CDR3 length: 16 amino acids. The J segment lost 0 bases and the V segment lost 1 base, leaving 5 bases of the junction unmatched. The CDR3 region is CATSRVGTGSSYEQYF. Here the CDR3 DNA reads TGTGCCACCAGCAGAGTAGGGACAGGCAGCTCCTACGAGCAGTACTTC.

The sample holds many counts of this clonotype. The rearrangement links TRBV19 to TRBJ2-3; D call uncertain. Looked up from germline, CDR1 is LNHDA and CDR2 is SQIVND (reference sequence). V was trimmed by 3 bases and J by 5 bases, leaving 12 bases between them. The CDR3 extends over 14 amino acids. CDR3 residues: CASSMVGSGDTQYF. CDR3 nucleotides: TGTGCCAGTAGTATGGTGGGGTCGGGAGATACGCAGTATTTT.

This clonotype was picked up many times. The chain carries TRBV5-5 and TRBJ2-3; D might be TRBD1 (7 bases). The ends were cut back, 4 bases at V and 4 bases at J, with 19 bases in the middle. CDR1 SGHKS and CDR2 YYEKEE come from the germline V gene (reference sequence). The CDR3 has 16 amino acids. The CDR3 loop reads CASSTGQAGPSDTQYF. CDR3 in DNA: TGTGCCAGCAGCACTGGACAGGCGGGACCGTCAGATACGCAGTATTTT.

This clonotype was observed many times. The chain joins TRBV29-1 to TRBJ1-3, with D possibly TRBD1 on 6 matching bases. The CDR3 is 12 amino acids. The V gene lost 7 bases and the J gene lost 0 bases, with 7 bases spanning the gap. CDR1 and CDR2 (germline): SQVTM, ANQGSEA. The DNA of the CDR3 is TGCAGCGGGACAGCCTCTGGAAACACCATATATTTT. Its protein is CSGTASGNTIYF.

This clonotype was counted many times. The rearrangement links TRBV12-3 or TRBV12-4 to TRBJ1-2, with D maybe TRBD1 (6 bases). Deletions cut 5 bases from V and 3 bases from J, with 16 bases between. The CDR3 contains 15 residues. The CDR3 DNA follows: TGTGCCAGCAGTCCTTCATTGGGGGGCCACTATGGCTACACCTTC. It translates to CASSPSLGGHYGYTF.

This clonotype appeared many times. The gene calls are TRBV7-2 and TRBJ1-1; a weak D match, TRBD1 (6 bases). The CDR3 is 13 amino acids. Germline V gives CDR1 SGHTA, CDR2 FQGNSA. The V end was cut by 5 bases, the J end by 4 bases, with 11 bases between. CDR3 amino acids: CASSINRATEAFF. CDR3 in DNA: TGTGCCAGCAGCATAAACAGGGCCACTGAAGCTTTCTTT.

This clonotype has at least ten counts. The V call is TRBV29-1, the J call TRBJ2-5; D remains ambiguous. V dropped 4 bases and J dropped 0 bases, with 6 bases sitting between them. Looked up from germline, CDR1 is SQVTM and CDR2 is ANQGSEA. The CDR3 extends over 12 amino acids. The DNA for the CDR3 is TGCAGCGTTGTTTCAAACCAAGAGACCCAGTACTTC. It yields the protein CSVVSNQETQYF.

This clonotype was found a few times. The rearrangement joins TRBV5-4 to TRBJ1-4, with 8 nucleotides matching TRBD1. V dropped 1 base and J dropped 7; count of bases not matched to a gene: 6. The CDR3 loop spans 15 amino acids. The germline CDR1 and CDR2 sequences are SGHNT and YYREEE (reference sequence). Here the CDR3 reads CASSLKDRVGEKLFF. In nucleotides, the CDR3 is TGTGCCAGCAGCTTGAAGGACAGGGTTGGTGAAAAACTGTTTTTT.

This clonotype was seen at least ten times. The rearrangement uses TRBV3-1 and TRBJ2-7; 8 positions agree with TRBD2. The germline gives CDR1 LGHDT, CDR2 YNNKEL (reference sequence). The CDR3 is 16 amino acids. V shed 4 bases, J shed 0 bases, and the junction held 8 bases outside the gene matches. The DNA of the CDR3 is TGTGCCAGCAGCCCGAGAGGGCGGGGGGCCTCCTACGAGCAGTACTTC. It codes for CASSPRGRGASYEQYF.

The chain uses TRBV12-3 or TRBV12-4 and TRBJ2-1; D assignment may be TRBD1 or TRBD2 (5 bases each). Trimming cost V 3 bases and J 5 bases, with 11 bases left between them. There are 14 residues in the CDR3. CDR3 bases: TGTGCCAGCAGTTTCGGGACGGTGAACAATGAGCAGTTCTTC. Its protein is CASSFGTVNNEQFF.

In this sample, this clonotype turned up a few times. V usage is TRBV4-1 and J usage is TRBJ2-1, with D unclear. Between the trimmed V and J ends, which lost 0 bases and 14 bases, there was a span of 11 bases. CDR3 size: 12 residues. The germline CDR1 and CDR2 sequences are MGHRA and YSYEKL. The DNA of the CDR3 is TGCGCCAGCAGCCAAGATGGGTCCGCCGAGTTCTTC. Translation gives CASSQDGSAEFF.

This clonotype was detected ten times or more. The V call is TRBV6-5, the J call TRBJ2-3; 9 bases line up with TRBD2. Trimming at V came to 6 bases and at J to 1 base, leaving 5 bases not matched to a gene. The CDR3 runs to 15 residues. Germline-derived CDR1 and CDR2 are MNHEY and SVGAGI. This CDR3 reads CASSLSGSRTDTQYF. The CDR3 nucleotides read TGTGCCAGCAGCCTTAGCGGGAGCCGCACAGATACGCAGTATTTT.

This chain connects TRBV5-7 to TRBJ1-5, with D possibly matching TRBD1 (5 bases). TRBV5-7 belongs to the ORF category, with a function that is uncertain. V was cut by 0 bases and J by 2 bases, with 6 bases left in between. The CDR3 has 14 residues. The CDR3 sequence is CASSLAGGNQPQHF. The DNA for the CDR3 is TGTGCCAGCAGCTTGGCGGGGGGCAATCAGCCCCAGCATTTT.

The sample holds a few counts of this clonotype. V usage is TRBV27 and J usage is TRBJ2-7; D remains unclear. The CDR3 is made up of 12 amino acids. CDR1 is MNHEY and CDR2 is SMNVEV in the germline V gene (reference sequence). Trimming took off 8 bases at V and 3 bases at J, with 11 bases between the two ends. The CDR3 spells CASALTGYEQYF. The DNA of the CDR3 is TGTGCCAGCGCCTTAACCGGCTACGAGCAGTACTTC.

This clonotype was seen ten or more times. The chain combines TRBV11-2 with TRBJ2-4; D unresolved. V lost 6 bases and J lost 2, with 2 bases in between. Per germline, CDR1 SGHAT and CDR2 FQNNGV. CDR3 length: 11 amino acids. CDR3 nucleotides: TGTGCCAGCAGTTCCAAAAACATTCAGTACTTC. It specifies CASSSKNIQYF.

In its sample, this clonotype was seen many times. V gene TRBV7-2 combines with J gene TRBJ1-5; no reliable D call. CDR1 and CDR2 from the germline V gene are SGHTA and FQGNSA. This CDR3 is built from 15 residues. V dropped 1 base and J dropped 2 bases, with 9 bases sitting between them. This CDR3 is CASSLVALGNQPQHF. Written as DNA, the CDR3 is TGTGCCAGCAGCTTAGTGGCCCTCGGCAATCAGCCCCAGCATTTT.

This rearrangement joins TRBV19 to TRBJ1-2; D unresolved. CDR1 and CDR2 from the germline V gene are LNHDA and SQIVND (reference sequence). The V and J ends lost 3 bases and 2 bases respectively, with 10 bases between them. The length of the CDR3 is 14 residues. CDR3 in DNA: TGTGCCAGTAGTATTGCGGATTTGAACTATGGCTACACCTTC. Its translation is CASSIADLNYGYTF.